Sequencing of this TCR beta chain was carried out in a study of T cell responses to AZD1222 COVID-19 vaccine. General study points: Only after the peak T cell response were repertoires sampled.

As for this clone: Its antigen is currently unknown.

Method: immunoSEQ multiplex PCR; TCRdb's copy keeps in-frame clones and lacks some. The sample has approximately 170,000 clones; 94% are singletons. The CDR3 consists of 17 residues. Trimming stripped 2 bases from V and 3 bases from J, with 20 bases between. Looked up from germline, CDR1 is SGDLS and CDR2 is YYNGEE. This TCR came from an adult who received the AZD1222 COVID-19 vaccine. The sequenced sample was peripheral blood, obtained 28 days after the second AZD1222 dose. This sequence joins TRBV9 and TRBJ1-1; D gene unclear. The CDR3 coding sequence is TGTGCCAGCAGCGTTGTAGCCATGGACCGGATGGACACTGAAGCTTTCTTT. This encodes CASSVVAMDRMDTEAFF.